These T cell receptor beta chains were read from a single sample in a study of cytomegalovirus exposure and HLA in healthy donors. Sequencing was performed with immunoSEQ multiplex PCR; in TCRdb, only in-frame clones are kept and a portion is missing. This sample's table reports roughly 120,000 clones. Source material: PBMCs. The receptors derive from a man aged 25 to 40 in good health and CMV-seronegative. The CDR3 runs from the conserved cysteine through the conserved F or W. The D gene is left open where the match is weak.

J gene: TRBJ1-1
D gene: NA
V gene: TRBV10-1
CDR3 DNA: TGCGCCAGCAGCCGCCCTTCTCTCCGGGGGAACACTGAAGCTTTCTTT
CDR3 protein: CASSRPSLRGNTEAFF

J gene: TRBJ1-5
D gene: NA
V gene: TRBV28
CDR3 DNA: TGTGCCAGCGCCCGCGGCGGGGGCGCTCCCCATCAGCCCCAGCATTTT
CDR3 protein: CASARGGGAPHQPQHF

J gene: TRBJ2-3
D gene: NA
V gene: TRBV7-2
CDR3 DNA: TGTGCCAGCAGCTTAGCCCGGGGAGCCACAGATACGCAGTATTTT
CDR3 protein: CASSLARGATDTQYF

J gene: TRBJ2-7
D gene: TRBD1
V gene: TRBV5-6
CDR3 DNA: TGTGCCAGCAGCTTGCCTGGACAGGCAAGCTCCTACGAGCAGTACTTC
CDR3 protein: CASSLPGQASSYEQYF

J gene: TRBJ2-7
D gene: TRBD1
V gene: TRBV27
CDR3 DNA: TGTGCCAGCAGTGTAACAGGGGGAACCTACGAGCAGTACTTC
CDR3 protein: CASSVTGGTYEQYF

J gene: TRBJ2-3
D gene: TRBD2
V gene: TRBV6-4
CDR3 DNA: TGTGCCAGCAGTGCTAGCGGCCCCAGGGCGGCCACAGATACGCAGTATTTT
CDR3 protein: CASSASGPRAATDTQYF

J gene: TRBJ1-2
D gene: NA
V gene: TRBV18
CDR3 DNA: TGTGCCAGCTCACCCGGGTCATATGTCTATGGCTACACCTTC
CDR3 protein: CASSPGSYVYGYTF

J gene: TRBJ1-1
D gene: NA
V gene: TRBV6-1
CDR3 DNA: TGTGCCAGCAGTTTAAGGCAGGGGACCACTGAAGCTTTCTTT
CDR3 protein: CASSLRQGTTEAFF

J gene: TRBJ2-5
D gene: NA
V gene: TRBV5-1
CDR3 DNA: TGCGCCAGCAGCTCAGGACTCATCCAAGAGACCCAGTACTTC
CDR3 protein: CASSSGLIQETQYF

J gene: TRBJ1-5
D gene: TRBD1
V gene: TRBV13
CDR3 DNA: TGTGCCAGCAGCGCAAGTCGGGACAGGGGGTATCAGCCCCAGCATTTT
CDR3 protein: CASSASRDRGYQPQHF

J gene: TRBJ2-5
D gene: TRBD2
V gene: TRBV30
CDR3 DNA: TGTGCCTGGACCCGGCCAGGGAGGGGAGAGACCCAGTACTTC
CDR3 protein: CAWTRPGRGETQYF

J gene: TRBJ2-2
D gene: TRBD2
V gene: TRBV2
CDR3 DNA: TGTGCCAGCAGTCCGCGAAGCGGGAGGGTCTCCGGGGAGCTGTTTTTT
CDR3 protein: CASSPRSGRVSGELFF

J gene: TRBJ2-7
D gene: TRBD1
V gene: TRBV28
CDR3 DNA: TGTGCCAGCAGTCTAGAGCCCCAGGGGGTTAAGTCCTACGAGCAGTACTTC
CDR3 protein: CASSLEPQGVKSYEQYF

J gene: TRBJ1-2
D gene: TRBD1
V gene: TRBV19
CDR3 DNA: TGTGCCAGTACCACAGGACAGGGAAGGACCTATGGCTACACCTTC
CDR3 protein: CASTTGQGRTYGYTF

J gene: TRBJ1-5
D gene: TRBD1
V gene: TRBV30
CDR3 DNA: TGTGCCTGGGCTGACAGGGATCAGCCCCAGCATTTT
CDR3 protein: CAWADRDQPQHF

J gene: TRBJ2-1
D gene: TRBD2
V gene: TRBV30
CDR3 DNA: TGTGCCTGGAGTCCCGGGACTAGCGGGACCAACAATGAGCAGTTCTTC
CDR3 protein: CAWSPGTSGTNNEQFF

J gene: TRBJ2-7
D gene: TRBD2
V gene: TRBV10-3
CDR3 DNA: TGTGCCATCAGTGAGTCCCTCGGGGGGGTCTACGAGCAGTACTTC
CDR3 protein: CAISESLGGVYEQYF

J gene: TRBJ1-4
D gene: NA
V gene: TRBV18
CDR3 DNA: TGTGCCAGCTCCCCCTCGAACAGACCTAATGAAAAACTGTTTTTT
CDR3 protein: CASSPSNRPNEKLFF

J gene: TRBJ2-5
D gene: NA
V gene: TRBV5-4
CDR3 DNA: TGTGCCAGCAGCTTGTCGGTCCAAGAGACCCAGTACTTC
CDR3 protein: CASSLSVQETQYF

J gene: TRBJ1-2
D gene: NA
V gene: TRBV9
CDR3 DNA: TGTGCCAGCAGCGAAGACAGACGTGCTAACTATGGCTACACCTTC
CDR3 protein: CASSEDRRANYGYTF

J gene: TRBJ2-7
D gene: NA
V gene: TRBV30
CDR3 DNA: TGTGCCTGGACTCCCGGGACTGACGAGCAGTACTTC
CDR3 protein: CAWTPGTDEQYF

J gene: TRBJ2-1
D gene: TRBD1
V gene: TRBV15
CDR3 DNA: TGTGCCACCAGCAGAGATCCCCAGGACAGGGATGAGCAGTTCTTC
CDR3 protein: CATSRDPQDRDEQFF

J gene: TRBJ2-5
D gene: NA
V gene: TRBV29-1
CDR3 DNA: TGCAGCGTGGGGGGAATGATAGAGACCCAGTACTTC
CDR3 protein: CSVGGMIETQYF

J gene: TRBJ1-2
D gene: NA
V gene: TRBV6-5
CDR3 DNA: TGTGCCAGCAGGGATCAGGCGCCCTATGGCTACACCTTC
CDR3 protein: CASRDQAPYGYTF

J gene: TRBJ2-3
D gene: TRBD2
V gene: TRBV5-1
CDR3 DNA: TGCGCCAGCAGCGCGGGACTAGACACAGATACGCAGTATTTT
CDR3 protein: CASSAGLDTDTQYF

J gene: TRBJ2-7
D gene: NA
V gene: TRBV5-6
CDR3 DNA: TGTGCCAGCAGCGGAGGGACCTACGAGCAGTACTTC
CDR3 protein: CASSGGTYEQYF

J gene: TRBJ2-1
D gene: NA
V gene: TRBV4-1
CDR3 DNA: TGCGCCAGCAGCCAAGTATCAGGCCCCCTCGCACATGAGCAGTTCTTC
CDR3 protein: CASSQVSGPLAHEQFF

J gene: TRBJ2-6
D gene: NA
V gene: TRBV4-3
CDR3 DNA: TGCGCCAGCAGCCAAGATCTTCCCCGGTCTGGGGCCAACGTCCTGACTTTC
CDR3 protein: CASSQDLPRSGANVLTF

J gene: TRBJ2-5
D gene: NA
V gene: TRBV5-8
CDR3 DNA: TGTGCCAGCAGCTTGGAATGGAGAGAGACCCAGTACTTC
CDR3 protein: CASSLEWRETQYF

J gene: TRBJ1-6
D gene: NA
V gene: TRBV5-1
CDR3 DNA: TGCGCCAGCAGCTCGGGTAGTGGGAATTCACCCCTCCACTTT
CDR3 protein: CASSSGSGNSPLHF

J gene: TRBJ2-7
D gene: NA
V gene: TRBV4-2
CDR3 DNA: TGTGCCAGCAGCCAAGGTCGGAGTGGGACATTAGGCGAGCAGTACTTC
CDR3 protein: CASSQGRSGTLGEQYF

J gene: TRBJ1-1
D gene: NA
V gene: TRBV25-1
CDR3 DNA: TGTGCCAGCAGTGAAACAGGTTCGTATCGAGCTTTCTTT
CDR3 protein: CASSETGSYRAFF

J gene: TRBJ2-1
D gene: NA
V gene: TRBV19
CDR3 DNA: TGTGCCAGTAGTATCTCCCCTAGCGAGGGCAATGAGCAGTTCTTC
CDR3 protein: CASSISPSEGNEQFF

J gene: TRBJ1-5
D gene: NA
V gene: TRBV6-1
CDR3 DNA: TGTGCCAGCAGTGGAGGAGGTGAGAGCAATCAGCCCCAGCATTTT
CDR3 protein: CASSGGGESNQPQHF

J gene: TRBJ2-5
D gene: TRBD2
V gene: TRBV2
CDR3 DNA: TGTGCCAGCAGTGCCGGGACTAGCGGATTCCAAGAGACCCAGTACTTC
CDR3 protein: CASSAGTSGFQETQYF

J gene: TRBJ1-5
D gene: TRBD1
V gene: TRBV15
CDR3 DNA: TGTGCCACCAGCAGCGACAGGGGGGCGGGTCAGCCCCAGCATTTT
CDR3 protein: CATSSDRGAGQPQHF

J gene: TRBJ2-1
D gene: TRBD2
V gene: TRBV29-1
CDR3 DNA: TGCAGCGTTGGGGGTAGCGGGAGGCATGGGGAGCAGTTCTTC
CDR3 protein: CSVGGSGRHGEQFF

J gene: TRBJ1-1
D gene: TRBD1
V gene: TRBV2
CDR3 DNA: TGTGCCAGCACCGAGAGGGACAGGCCCAGCACTGAAGCTTTCTTT
CDR3 protein: CASTERDRPSTEAFF

J gene: TRBJ1-2
D gene: TRBD1
V gene: TRBV4-1
CDR3 DNA: TGCGCCAGCAGCCCGGGACAGGGCTATGGCTACACCTTC
CDR3 protein: CASSPGQGYGYTF

J gene: TRBJ1-1
D gene: NA
V gene: TRBV19
CDR3 DNA: TGTGCCAGTGGAGGGACTGAAGCTTTCTTT
CDR3 protein: CASGGTEAFF

J gene: TRBJ2-3
D gene: TRBD2
V gene: TRBV28
CDR3 DNA: TGTGCCAGCAGCTACGATACTAGCGGGAGTTGGGATACGCAGTATTTT
CDR3 protein: CASSYDTSGSWDTQYF

J gene: TRBJ1-3
D gene: NA
V gene: TRBV2
CDR3 DNA: TGTGCCAGCGTTTCCTTCGGCGGACTCTCTGGAAACACCATATATTTT
CDR3 protein: CASVSFGGLSGNTIYF

J gene: TRBJ2-1
D gene: NA
V gene: TRBV6-5
CDR3 DNA: TGTGCCAGCAGTTACTCGGAGCGGAATGAGCAGTTCTTC
CDR3 protein: CASSYSERNEQFF